The sequence of this T cell receptor beta chain was determined in a study of blood T cell repertoires in COVID-19 (dated by TCRdb to between 2020 and 2021). About the study as a whole: The collaborator samples originated in the United States, Italy and Spain and spanned the acute and convalescent phases of COVID-19. The prospective study material was composed of cDNA or gDNA derived from T cells, B-cell-depleted T cells, or PBMCs. The dataset comprised deeply sampled blood TCRbeta repertoires from subjects exposed to, actively infected with, or recovered from COVID-19. A freely available public database, intended as a resource for researchers studying the immune response to SARS-CoV-2, is where the repertoires were released. Samples were obtained from the ongoing ImmuneRACE study (first 160 participants) and from 950 to 1,500 subjects provided by 6 global collaborators. The sample metadata nearly always contained a de-identified subject ID, COVID-19 status, age in years and sex. Where HLA class I and class II types were available, the types were taken from metadata supplied by the sample provider, not from assay-based typing. The full study reports these points: The amount of clinical and demographic metadata varied by source and participant and was provided uncurated.

The immunoSEQ Assay, a bias-controlled multiplex PCR, was used to amplify TCRbeta CDR3 regions from genomic DNA. On the authors' methods: The number of nucleated cells in each sample was estimated from the amplification of reference gene primers within the assay. To quantify the absolute abundance of each unique TCRbeta CDR3 rearrangement, sequence reads were collapsed and filtered. For each sample, productive Simpson clonality was calculated by taking the square root of Simpson's diversity index across productive rearrangements. Held by TCRdb, this immuneACCESS table contains in-frame sequences only and omits some clones. Under half of the omission traces to an unresolved V gene where checked; the cause of the rest is unknown. V, J and clone size derive from that table, while D and trimming were established from the DNA sequence. Recorded for this sample are about 64,000 clones; approximately 83% of them occurred a single time. The ten largest clones take up more than 1% of the sample.

The collaborating institutions used their own protocols to collect whole blood in K2EDTA tubes. For TCRbeta analysis, collaborators shipped samples in one of three forms: frozen whole blood, isolated PBMCs, or DNA extracted from either of those sample types. Notes on this clone: What this receptor recognizes is not known. No clone much larger than this one lies a single base away; base qualities are absent.

As encoded in the germline V gene, CDR1 is SQVTM while CDR2 is ANQGSEA. From V the trimming removes 4 bases and from J it removes 6 bases, while the gene matches leave 14 bases of the junction unaccounted for. The CDR3, from cysteine to phenylalanine, totals 15 residues. Here the CDR3 DNA is all that survives: 45 bases in frame from base 1. The chain is encoded by TRBV29-1 joined to TRBJ1-2; 7 bases in the junction line up with TRBD1. Sequences were obtained from peripheral blood. This sequence was found in a man aged 40-55 years with acute or convalescent COVID-19. The CDR3 here reads CSVVDMGQIPDGYTF. The sequenced DNA is TGCAGCGTTGTGGATATGGGACAGATACCCGATGGCTACACCTTC.